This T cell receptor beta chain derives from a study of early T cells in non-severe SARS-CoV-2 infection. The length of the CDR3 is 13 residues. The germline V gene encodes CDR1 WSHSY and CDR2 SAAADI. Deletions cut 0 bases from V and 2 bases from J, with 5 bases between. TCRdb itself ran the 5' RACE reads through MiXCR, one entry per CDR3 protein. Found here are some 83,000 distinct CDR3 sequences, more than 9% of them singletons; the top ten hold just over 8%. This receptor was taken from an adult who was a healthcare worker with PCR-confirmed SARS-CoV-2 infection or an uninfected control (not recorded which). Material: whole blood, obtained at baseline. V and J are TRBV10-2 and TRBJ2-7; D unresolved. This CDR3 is CASSESGPYEQYF. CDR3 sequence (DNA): TGCGCCAGCAGTGAGTCGGGCCCCTACGAGCAGTACTTC.